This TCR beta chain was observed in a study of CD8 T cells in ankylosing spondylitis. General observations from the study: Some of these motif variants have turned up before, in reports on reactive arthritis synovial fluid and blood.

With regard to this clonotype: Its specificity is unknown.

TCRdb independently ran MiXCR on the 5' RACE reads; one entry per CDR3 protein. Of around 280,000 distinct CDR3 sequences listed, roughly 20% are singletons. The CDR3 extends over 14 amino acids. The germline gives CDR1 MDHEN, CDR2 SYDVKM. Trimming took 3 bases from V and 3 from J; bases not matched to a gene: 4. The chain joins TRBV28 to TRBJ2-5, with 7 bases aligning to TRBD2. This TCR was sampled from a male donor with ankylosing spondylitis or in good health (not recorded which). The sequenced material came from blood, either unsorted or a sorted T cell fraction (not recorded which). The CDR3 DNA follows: TGTGCCAGCAGTTTCGGCGGGAGTGAAGAGACCCAGTACTTC. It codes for CASSFGGSEETQYF. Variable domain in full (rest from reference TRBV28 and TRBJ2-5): DVKVTQSSRYLVKRTGEKVFLECVQDMDHENMFWYRQDPGLGLRLIYFSYDVKMKEKGDIPEGYSVSREKKERFSLILESASTNQTSMYLCASSFGGSEETQYFGPGTRLLVL.